This T cell receptor (beta chain) was captured in a study of OX40 agonist ivuxolimab in advanced cancers. Study overall: Eligibility rules accepted prior anti-PD-1, anti-PD-L1 or anti-CTLA-4 therapy, and around 43% had some.

Clones were read by immunoSEQ multiplex PCR, and TCRdb kept only the in-frame ones, dropping some. This table holds more than 75,000 clones, about 88% found once. V lost 6 bases and J lost 0, with 8 bases in between. Germline V lookup: CDR1 MNHNY, CDR2 SVGAGI (reference sequence). The CDR3 is 14 amino acids. Anyone with autoimmune disease history or systemic immunosuppression was excluded. The chain links TRBV6-6 to TRBJ1-4; D is unresolved. The TCR originated in an adult with an advanced solid tumor such as melanoma, head and neck, liver or kidney cancer. Sample: CD4+ or CD8+ T cells sorted from blood, taken in a trial of the OX40 agonist ivuxolimab. The CDR3 nucleotides are TGTGCCAGCAGGTGGGGAGCAACTAATGAAAAACTGTTTTTT. This sequence encodes CASRWGATNEKLFF.